Listed below are T cell receptor beta chains from one sample, sequenced in a study of blood T cells in healthy people across ages. MiXCR, applied by TCRdb to the 5' RACE reads, yields one record per CDR3 protein. The sample consists of around 990,000 distinct CDR3 sequences, less than 25% of them appearing once. The same data also contributed to another study, on T cells of mothers and their children.

Material for sequencing was blood. The receptors shown here come from a girl aged 2-10 years in good health. Each CDR3 is given with its conserved first and last residue. A D gene is named only where the DNA matches it firmly. Clone size, where shown, is once, few, many, or a class for clones that have expanded.

few	16	TRBV28	TRBJ2-1	-	CASSPVDRGTYNEQFF	TGTGCCAGCAGCCCGGTAGATCGGGGGACTTACAATGAGCAGTTCTTC
-	15	TRBV4-1	TRBJ2-7	-	CASSPTQRESYEQYF	TGCGCCAGCAGCCCCACCCAAAGGGAATCCTACGAGCAGTACTTC
-	13	TRBV6-1	TRBJ2-5	-	CASLAGFQETQYF	TGTGCCAGCCTAGCAGGATTCCAAGAGACCCAGTACTTC
few	13	TRBV29-1	TRBJ2-5	TRBD2	CSVPTSGQETQYF	TGCAGCGTACCGACTAGCGGACAAGAGACCCAGTACTTC
many	15	TRBV7-8	TRBJ1-4	-	CASSLEVTPNEKLFF	TGTGCCAGCAGCTTAGAGGTTACACCTAATGAAAAACTGTTTTTT
few	13	TRBV11-2	TRBJ1-5	-	CASSLASHQPQHF	TGTGCCAGCAGCTTAGCCAGCCATCAGCCCCAGCATTTT
-	14	TRBV7-2	TRBJ1-1	-	CASSRSGLNTEAFF	TGTGCCAGCAGCCGGAGCGGTTTGAACACTGAAGCTTTCTTT
few	15	TRBV5-1	TRBJ2-7	-	CASSLGGLRTYEQYF	TGCGCCAGCAGCTTGGGGGGCCTTAGGACTTACGAGCAGTACTTC
few	11	TRBV29-1	TRBJ2-5	-	CSIRVEETQYF	TGCAGCATCCGGGTAGAAGAGACCCAGTACTTC
-	13	TRBV7-8	TRBJ2-5	-	CASSIPGPETQYF	TGTGCCAGCAGCATCCCCGGCCCGGAGACCCAGTACTTC
-	12	TRBV27	TRBJ2-1	TRBD1	CASFTGAREQFF	TGTGCCAGCTTTACAGGGGCCCGGGAGCAGTTCTTC
few	15	TRBV12-3/TRBV12-4	TRBJ2-1	TRBD2	CASRLTSGSFHEQFF	TGTGCCAGCAGGTTGACTAGCGGGAGTTTCCATGAGCAGTTCTTC
-	15	TRBV3-1	TRBJ2-1	-	CASSQVRVAYNEQFF	TGTGCCAGCAGCCAAGTCAGGGTGGCCTACAATGAGCAGTTCTTC
-	14	TRBV20-1	TRBJ2-5	TRBD2	CSAYLAGRQETQYF	TGCAGTGCTTATCTAGCGGGAAGACAAGAGACCCAGTACTTC
-	15	TRBV5-1	TRBJ2-1	-	CASSQWDAPRDEQFF	TGCGCCAGCAGCCAGTGGGACGCCCCGCGCGATGAGCAGTTCTTC
-	13	TRBV11-2	TRBJ2-1	-	CASSSRRQVVQFF	TGTGCCAGCAGCTCCAGGAGGCAAGTGGTGCAGTTCTTC
-	16	TRBV12-3/TRBV12-4	TRBJ2-3	-	CASSQQGPGSADTQYF	TGTGCCAGCAGTCAACAGGGTCCAGGTTCGGCAGATACGCAGTATTTT
-	14	TRBV4-1	TRBJ2-7	TRBD1	CASSRGTGVNEQYF	TGCGCCAGCAGCCGTGGGACAGGGGTGAACGAGCAGTACTTC
-	14	TRBV12-3/TRBV12-4	TRBJ1-1	-	CASRERYMNTEAFF	TGTGCCAGCAGGGAGAGGTATATGAACACTGAAGCTTTCTTT
-	16	TRBV18	TRBJ1-2	TRBD1	CASSPPSDRARYGNTF	TGTGCCAGCTCACCCCCATCCGACAGGGCTCGTTATGGCAACACCTTC
-	14	TRBV7-7	TRBJ2-1	TRBD1	CASSHLGQNNEQFF	TGTGCTAGCAGCCACTTGGGACAGAACAATGAGCAGTTCTTC
-	17	TRBV3-1	TRBJ2-3	TRBD2	CASSQGGTTLGKDTQYF	TGTGCCAGCAGCCAAGGAGGGACTACCCTTGGCAAGGATACGCAGTATTTT
-	15	TRBV27	TRBJ2-1	TRBD2	CASSWAGGSYNEQFF	TGTGCCAGCAGTTGGGCGGGGGGCTCCTACAATGAGCAGTTCTTC
-	15	TRBV3-1	TRBJ2-7	-	CASSQEPSVSYEQYF	TGTGCCAGCAGCCAAGAACCCAGCGTATCCTACGAGCAGTACTTC
few	15	TRBV7-9	TRBJ2-1	-	CASSLAGVARNEQFF	TGTGCCAGCAGCTTAGCGGGAGTCGCTAGGAATGAGCAGTTCTTC
-	16	TRBV6-1	TRBJ2-5	TRBD2	CASRTSGSGPQETQYF	TGTGCCAGCAGAACTAGCGGGAGTGGGCCCCAAGAGACCCAGTACTTC
few	13	TRBV20-1	TRBJ1-1	TRBD1	CSASRTGRQEAFF	TGCAGTGCTAGTAGGACAGGGAGACAAGAAGCTTTCTTT
-	17	TRBV12-3/TRBV12-4	TRBJ2-7	TRBD2	CASSSTTGTSLLYEQYF	TGTGCCAGCAGTTCAACGACCGGGACTAGCCTACTCTACGAGCAGTACTTC
-	15	TRBV6-1	TRBJ2-7	-	CASSEKRQANYEQYF	TGTGCCAGCAGTGAAAAACGGCAGGCTAACTACGAGCAGTACTTC
once	16	TRBV10-3	TRBJ2-3	TRBD1	CAISESRQGYTHTQYF	TGTGCCATCAGTGAGTCCCGACAGGGGTACACACATACGCAGTATTTT
-	12	TRBV7-2	TRBJ1-1	-	CASSSQVTEAFF	TGTGCCAGCAGCTCTCAGGTTACTGAAGCTTTCTTT
-	16	TRBV5-5	TRBJ1-2	-	CASSTVEGGGRYGYTF	TGTGCCAGCAGCACCGTAGAGGGCGGAGGACGTTATGGCTACACCTTC
few	15	TRBV3-1	TRBJ1-2	-	CASSGGTATNYGYTF	TGTGCCAGCAGCGGTGGCACCGCCACTAACTATGGCTACACCTTC
few	13	TRBV28	TRBJ2-7	TRBD1	CATGTGGLYEQYF	TGTGCCACAGGGACAGGGGGCCTCTACGAGCAGTACTTC
few	13	TRBV12-3/TRBV12-4	TRBJ1-2	-	CASSDTGFYGYTF	TGTGCCAGCAGTGACACGGGATTCTATGGCTACACCTTC
-	12	TRBV11-2	TRBJ2-5	-	CASSSLQGTQYF	TGTGCCAGCAGCTCCCTGCAGGGGACCCAGTACTTC
-	17	TRBV6-1	TRBJ1-4	TRBD1	CASSDMFGTATNEKLFF	TGTGCCAGCAGTGATATGTTTGGGACAGCAACTAATGAAAAACTGTTTTTT
-	18	TRBV6-2/TRBV6-3	TRBJ2-3	-	CASSYRPDQGGDTDTQYF	TGTGCCAGCAGTTACAGGCCAGATCAGGGCGGAGACACAGATACGCAGTATTTT
-	19	TRBV29-1	TRBJ2-1	-	CSVEGSGLAAQGSYNEQFF	TGCAGCGTTGAGGGTTCAGGTCTGGCGGCCCAGGGGTCCTACAATGAGCAGTTCTTC
-	15	TRBV7-3	TRBJ2-1	TRBD2	CASSFLSSGYDEQFF	TGTGCCAGCAGCTTCTTGTCTAGCGGATACGATGAGCAGTTCTTC
few	15	TRBV20-1	TRBJ2-1	TRBD2	CSASVAGSYYNEQFF	TGCAGTGCTAGCGTAGCGGGATCCTACTACAATGAGCAGTTCTTC
few	16	TRBV9	TRBJ2-3	TRBD2	CASSVEGLAGPDTQYF	TGTGCCAGCAGCGTAGAGGGGTTAGCGGGGCCAGATACGCAGTATTTT
many	15	TRBV7-9	TRBJ2-2	-	CASSSTGSRTGELFF	TGTGCCAGCAGCTCAACAGGGTCTCGCACCGGGGAGCTGTTTTTT
-	15	TRBV5-1	TRBJ1-6	-	CASSPDAKENSPLHF	TGCGCCAGCAGCCCGGACGCAAAGGAGAATTCACCCCTCCACTTT